Included here is one T cell receptor (beta chain) sequence, with context. Its matching antigen is unknown. The entry originates in a study of T cell responses to AZD1222 COVID-19 vaccine. The study's findings and limits: Donors were largely white British and mainly female; clonal diversity was possibly underestimated.

Using immunoSEQ multiplex PCR, the repertoire was profiled, and TCRdb retains in-frame clones only, with some absent. Among 200,000 or so clones listed, about 87% were seen once. V shed 4 bases and J shed 2 bases, with 12 bases lying between them. The CDR3 has 14 residues. Per the germline V gene, CDR1 is PRHDT and CDR2 is FYEKMQ (reference sequence). This clonotype was obtained from an adult in good health. The rearrangement links TRBV13 to TRBJ2-7; D possibly matches TRBD1 or TRBD2 (5 bases each). The sample was peripheral blood, taken on day 0 of MenACWY control vaccination. The CDR3 spells CASSSRDGTYEQYF. The CDR3 nucleotides read TGTGCCAGCAGCTCCCGGGACGGGACCTACGAGCAGTACTTC.